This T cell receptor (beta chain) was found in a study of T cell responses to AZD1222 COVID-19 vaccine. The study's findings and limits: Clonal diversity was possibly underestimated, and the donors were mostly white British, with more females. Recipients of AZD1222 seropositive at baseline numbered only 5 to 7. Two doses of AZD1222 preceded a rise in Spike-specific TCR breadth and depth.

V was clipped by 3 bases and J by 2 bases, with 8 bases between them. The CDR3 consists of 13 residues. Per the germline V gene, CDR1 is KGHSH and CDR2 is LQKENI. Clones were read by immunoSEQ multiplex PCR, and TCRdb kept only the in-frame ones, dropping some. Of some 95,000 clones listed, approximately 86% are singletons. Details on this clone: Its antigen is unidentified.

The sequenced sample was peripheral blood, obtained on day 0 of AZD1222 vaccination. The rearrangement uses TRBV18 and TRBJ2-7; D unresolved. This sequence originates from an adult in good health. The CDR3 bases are TGTGCCAGCTCACCGACTGATCCCTACGAGCAGTACTTC. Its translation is CASSPTDPYEQYF.